Below are 21 T cell receptor beta chains sequenced from a single sample in a study of CD8 T cells in Susac syndrome. Random-hexamer reverse transcription was applied to roughly 0.5 to 1 ug RNA. TCRdb used MiXCR to reprocess the immunoSEQ multiplex PCR reads, holding one entry per CDR3 protein. The table has some 200,000 distinct CDR3 sequences, about 95% seen once. The sample was CD4+ T cells from PBMCs. Source of these receptors: a human donor with multiple sclerosis.

The chain couples TRBV6-5 to TRBJ2-1; 8 bases line up with TRBD2. This CDR3 is built from 16 residues. J lost 0 bases, V lost 4 bases, and 5 bases had no gene match. The germline V gene encodes CDR1 MNHEY and CDR2 SVGAGI. CDR3 bases: TGTGCCAGCAGTTCGGGAAGCGGGAGCTCCTACAATGAGCAGTTCTTC. As protein: CASSSGSGSSYNEQFF.

This chain connects TRBV20-1 to TRBJ2-3; no firm D call. The CDR3 covers 11 residues. V lost 6 bases, J lost 1 base, and 5 bases lay in between. Germline assignment: CDR1 DFQATT and CDR2 SNEGSKA (reference sequence). CDR3 loop: CSAPRTDTQYF. CDR3 bases: TGCAGTGCCCCGCGCACAGATACGCAGTATTTT.

This clonotype was recorded a few times. The chain is built from TRBV12-3 or TRBV12-4 and TRBJ1-2, with 7 bases lining up with TRBD1. The CDR3 spans 13 residues. Trimming removed 2 bases from V and 4 bases from J; junction bases left unmatched: 1. CDR3 in DNA: TGTGCCAGCAGTTTAACAGGGGCCTATGGCTACACCTTC. Translation gives CASSLTGAYGYTF.

J is TRBJ2-1 and V is TRBV15; 13 positions agree with TRBD2. Germline V gives CDR1 LNHNV, CDR2 YYDKDF (reference sequence). The V and J ends lost 3 bases and 7 bases, in that order; junction bases with no gene match: 6. This CDR3 region has 16 residues. In DNA, the CDR3 is TGTGCCACCAGCAGCATGGGACTAGCGGGGTTTAATGAGCAGTTCTTC. It encodes CATSSMGLAGFNEQFF.

This clonotype was found once. The chain employs TRBV5-4 and TRBJ1-1, with 10 nucleotides matching TRBD1. The germline V gene encodes CDR1 SGHNT and CDR2 YYREEE (reference sequence). This CDR3 region has 15 residues. V shed 3 bases, J shed 3 bases, and the junction held 5 bases outside the gene matches. Here the CDR3 reads CASSWGQGKDTEAFF. The DNA for the CDR3 is TGTGCCAGCAGCTGGGGACAGGGGAAGGACACTGAAGCTTTCTTT.

The rearrangement uses TRBV12-3 or TRBV12-4 and TRBJ1-2; D not certain. The CDR3 is 12 residues long. Between the trimmed V and J ends, which lost 2 bases and 8 bases, there was a span of 9 bases. The CDR3 DNA reads as TGTGCCAGCAGTTTAACCACGGAGGGCTACACCTTC. It encodes CASSLTTEGYTF.

This chain connects TRBV20-1 to TRBJ2-1; 9 nucleotides match TRBD2. The germline CDR1 and CDR2 sequences are DFQATT and SNEGSKA (reference sequence). The CDR3 runs to 15 residues. V was clipped by 3 bases and J by 3 bases; unmatched bases: 6. This CDR3 is CSARRLAGHYNEQFF. DNA of the CDR3: TGCAGTGCTAGGAGGCTAGCGGGACACTACAATGAGCAGTTCTTC.

The chain carries TRBV12-5 and TRBJ2-5; 8 nucleotides align to TRBD1. The V and J ends lost 6 bases and 5 bases, in that order; junction bases with no gene match: 11. Germline V gene data show CDR1 as LGHNT and CDR2 as FRNRAP. CDR3 length: 15 residues. DNA of the CDR3: TGTGCTAGTGGCGCCCCCGGACAGGGTGGGGAGACCCAGTACTTC. The encoded protein is CASGAPGQGGETQYF.

The chain recombines TRBV3-1 with TRBJ2-7, with D perhaps TRBD2 (5 bases). V gave up 1 base and J gave up 0 bases, with 7 bases separating them. This CDR3 region has 14 residues. CDR1 LGHDT and CDR2 YNNKEL come from the germline V gene (reference sequence). CDR3 DNA: TGTGCCAGCAGCCAAGCGGGGAGCTCCTACGAGCAGTACTTC. Protein sequence: CASSQAGSSYEQYF.

The table lists this clonotype with a count of one. This chain links TRBV15 with TRBJ2-4; 7 bases map to TRBD1. V was clipped by 0 bases and J by 7 bases; unmatched bases: 6. The CDR3 totals 15 residues. Looked up from germline, CDR1 is LNHNV and CDR2 is YYDKDF (reference sequence). This CDR3 is CATSRERQGLNIQYF. As DNA, the CDR3 is TGTGCCACCAGCAGAGAACGACAGGGATTGAACATTCAGTACTTC.

V gene TRBV27 combines with J gene TRBJ2-1, with a weak D call TRBD2 (6 bases). Germline V CDR1 and CDR2: MNHEY, SMNVEV (reference sequence). V was pared by 8 bases and J by 2 bases, with 13 bases between. The CDR3 contains 14 residues. The CDR3 loop reads CASWRDMTYNEQFF. The DNA for the CDR3 is TGTGCCAGCTGGCGGGATATGACCTACAATGAGCAGTTCTTC.

The chain recombines TRBV29-1 with TRBJ1-2, with TRBD1 identical over 8 bases. The V gene end was trimmed by 7 bases and the J gene end by 3 bases; junction bases not matched to a gene: 4. The CDR3 extends over 12 amino acids. Germline values: CDR1 SQVTM, CDR2 ANQGSEA. CDR3 bases: TGCAGCGCCGTGACAGGGGACTATGGCTACACCTTC. This gives the protein CSAVTGDYGYTF. The complete variable domain, with remaining parts taken from reference TRBV29-1 and TRBJ1-2, reads SAVISQKPSRDICQRGTSLTIQCQVDSQVTMMFWYRQQPGQSLTLIATANQGSEATYESGFVIDKFPISRPNLTFSTLTVSNMSPEDSSIYLCSAVTGDYGYTFGSGTRLTVV.

The DNA of the CDR3 is TGTGCCAGCAGCTTACTACAGGCTAGACACGAGCAGTACTTC. Protein sequence: CASSLLQARHEQYF. This chain links TRBV11-2 with TRBJ2-7; possible D gene TRBD1, 5 bases. From germline, CDR1 is SGHAT and CDR2 FQNNGV. The germline V and J ends were trimmed by 2 bases and 5 bases, with 13 bases remaining between them. This CDR3 spans 14 amino acids.

The CDR3 spells CSAPLAGRYNEQFF. The CDR3, as DNA: TGCAGCGCACCGCTAGCGGGGAGGTATAATGAGCAGTTCTTC. This sequence joins TRBV29-1 and TRBJ2-1; 9 nucleotides align to TRBD2. Germline V gives CDR1 SQVTM, CDR2 ANQGSEA. V lost 7 bases to trimming and J lost 7 bases; unmatched junction nucleotides: 11. This CDR3 comprises 14 residues.

The V gene is TRBV25-1, the J gene TRBJ2-7; D may be TRBD2 (5 bases). The CDR3 is 15 amino acids. Per the germline V gene, CDR1 is MGHDK and CDR2 is SYGVNS. Trimming removed 2 bases from V and 4 bases from J, with 15 bases in between. CDR3 in amino acids: CASSEGGSRLYEQYF. DNA for the CDR3: TGTGCCAGCAGTGAAGGAGGTTCACGCTTGTACGAGCAGTACTTC.

The chain is built from TRBV14 and TRBJ2-5, with TRBD2 matching 10 bases. The germline CDR1 and CDR2 sequences are SGHDN and FVKESK. The V segment lost 0 bases and the J segment 5 bases; nucleotides outside the gene matches: 6. This CDR3 contains 16 residues. The CDR3 sequence: CASSQDLSGRFETQYF. CDR3 DNA: TGTGCCAGCAGCCAAGATCTTAGCGGGAGGTTCGAGACCCAGTACTTC.

CDR3 nucleotide sequence: TGTGCCAGCAGCCAAGTTGATAGGGGGAAGAACTACGAGCAGTACTTC. This sequence encodes CASSQVDRGKNYEQYF. This chain joins TRBV3-1 and TRBJ2-7, with D maybe TRBD1 (6 bases). V gave up 1 base and J gave up 3 bases, with 16 bases separating them. The CDR3 consists of 16 residues. The V gene's germline CDR1 is LGHDT and CDR2 YNNKEL (reference sequence).

The chain has TRBV7-6 and TRBJ2-5, with 7 bases identical to TRBD2. Trimming removed 7 bases from V and 9 bases from J; junction bases left unmatched: 5. Germline V gives CDR1 SGHVS, CDR2 FNYEAQ. The CDR3 loop spans 11 amino acids. The CDR3 coding sequence is TGTGCCAGCACCCGGGGGGTGGCCCAGTACTTC. Its translation: CASTRGVAQYF.

The chain carries TRBV14 and TRBJ1-2; perhaps TRBD1 as D (6 bases). V was cut by 3 bases and J by 13 bases, with 18 bases left in between. Germline-derived CDR1 and CDR2 are SGHDN and FVKESK. This CDR3 region has 13 residues. CDR3 sequence (DNA): TGTGCCAGCAGCCAGGAAGGGGGGATGCCGATCACCTTC. Amino acid sequence: CASSQEGGMPITF.

The chain uses TRBV3-1 and TRBJ2-1; TRBD2 is a possible D gene (6 bases). CDR3 length: 14 residues. Trimming took off 4 bases at V and 4 bases at J, with 11 bases between the two ends. Germline values: CDR1 LGHDT, CDR2 YNNKEL (reference sequence). CDR3 nucleotide sequence: TGTGCCAGCAGCCCCCGGGAGCTATACAATGAGCAGTTCTTC. It encodes CASSPRELYNEQFF.

The chain couples TRBV6-5 to TRBJ1-2, with D tentatively TRBD1 (6 bases). The V gene lost 6 bases and the J gene lost 2 bases, with 10 bases spanning the gap. CDR3 length: 13 amino acids. The germline gives CDR1 MNHEY, CDR2 SVGAGI. The CDR3 bases are TGTGCCAGCAGAAACGGGGGCAACTATGGCTACACCTTC. It translates to CASRNGGNYGYTF.